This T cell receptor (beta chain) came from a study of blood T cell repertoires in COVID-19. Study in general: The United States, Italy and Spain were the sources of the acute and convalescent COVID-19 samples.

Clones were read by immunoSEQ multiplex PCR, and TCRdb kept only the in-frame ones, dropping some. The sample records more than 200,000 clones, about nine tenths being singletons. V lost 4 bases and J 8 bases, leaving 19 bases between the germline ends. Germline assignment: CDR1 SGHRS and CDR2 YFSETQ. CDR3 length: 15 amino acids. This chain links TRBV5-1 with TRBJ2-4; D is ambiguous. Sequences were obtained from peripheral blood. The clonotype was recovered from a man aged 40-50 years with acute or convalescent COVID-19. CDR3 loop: CASSPIVSQGDIQYF. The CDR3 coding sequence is TGCGCCAGCAGCCCCATCGTATCCCAAGGAGACATTCAGTACTTC. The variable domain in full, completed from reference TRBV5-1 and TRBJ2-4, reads KAGVTQTPRYLIKTRGQQVTLSCSPISGHRSVSWYQQTPGQGLQFLFEYFSETQRNKGNFPGRFSGRQFSNSRSEMNVSTLELGDSALYLCASSPIVSQGDIQYFGAGTRLSVL.